A selection of T cell receptor beta chains follows, all from one sample in a study of regulatory and conventional T cells in RAG deficiency. Profiled with immunoSEQ multiplex PCR; TCRdb holds only in-frame clones, not every one. The data contain about 30,000 clones, around 96% of them singletons. These data also featured in a second study, about regulatory T cells.

The sample comprised CD25- CD4+ T cells sorted from blood. These receptors were taken from a human donor in good health. CDR3s include the opening cysteine and the closing phenylalanine or tryptophan. Fields, in order: V gene, CDR3 protein.

TRBV18	CASSPEPDRDGYTF
TRBV18	CASSGLAGAHEQYF
TRBV7-2	CASTSWGGTGAQTYGYTF
TRBV5-4	CASSLGAGGNSPLHF
TRBV30	CAWRPQGAMETQYF
TRBV25-1	CASSEPGVAGGETQYF
TRBV12-5	CASGPGTDPTYEQYF
TRBV6-5	CASGTGGSYTF
TRBV30	CAWEGQTMNTEAFF
TRBV7-8	CASSMTSGSSYNEQFF
TRBV11-2	CASSTKNTIYF
TRBV30	CAWSPGNNYGYTF
TRBV6-5	CASGSGDGELFF
TRBV5-8	CASSSSAGLASYEQYF
TRBV5-4	CASSSKGAGVSEQFF
TRBV6-5	CASSYEFLSGNEQFF
TRBV21-1	CASSKGSNRPHEQYF
TRBV5-6	CASSFRRGNEQFF
TRBV6-5	CASSYSGQNYEQYF
TRBV18	CASSRDGSMGGWTEAFF
TRBV5-8	CASSSRDRVGSPLHF
TRBV11-3	CASSLGGKDEKAFF
TRBV14	CASSQARTTGTQYF
TRBV6-5	CASSRTISSGNTIYF
TRBV10-3	CAIRGLAGDYNEQFF
TRBV11-2	CASSDQGAVMNKLFF
TRBV7-2	CASSLLLVTGPNRYEQYF
TRBV5-4	CASSQQGRSYNEQFF
TRBV5-1	CASSTPHRGANSNQPQHF
TRBV7-9	CASSPQGARKEKLFF
TRBV11-2	CASSLGGVLSPEQYF
TRBV5-4	CASSRAGTHYEQYF
TRBV4-1	CASSPAGTGWGTEAFF
TRBV25-1	CASAGFSETQYF
TRBV4-2	CASSQDLHGTGKETQYF
TRBV19	CASSSDRASYEQYF
TRBV6-1	CASSVTGVLSGNTIYF
TRBV9	CASSVIAGGFTDTQYF
TRBV5-8	CASSARTSGRARASTDTQYF
TRBV5-1	CASSLELAGGPDTQYF
TRBV5-1	CASSSQRGATDTQYF
TRBV4-1	CASSQVWSTEAFF
TRBV29-1	CSAIRDSYEQYF
TRBV6-5	CASSVNRAGNTIYF
TRBV10-3	CAISESYTDTQYF
TRBV2	CASRGTSGRSVGETQYF
TRBV5-1	CASSLFGQGANEQFF
TRBV9	CASSVASRHGYTF
TRBV20-1	CSATGDRGYTF
TRBV5-6	CASRETGDGYGYTF
TRBV18	CASSKSGTSGSFETQYF
TRBV27	CASTEGGGTQYF
TRBV25-1	CASSRRSGREYNEQFF
TRBV14	CASSQDWSGRRSDTQYF
TRBV7-9	CASSLAGAATDTQYF
TRBV18	CASSPERDRGSNQPQHF
TRBV19	CASNTRRQGAREQYF
TRBV6-5	CASSYSQVGNQPQHF